These 14 T cell receptor beta chains came from one sample sequenced in a study of cytomegalovirus exposure and HLA in healthy donors (TCRdb year 2017). Library method: the immunoSEQ multiplex PCR assay. For the multiplex PCR, a mixture combining 60 forward primers for TCR Vbeta segments and 13 reverse primers for TCR Jbeta segments was used. This is the immuneACCESS table as TCRdb keeps it, with only in-frame sequences that have V and J called. A part of the clones is gone; compared with another copy, unresolved V genes explain less than half, and the rest is unexplained. For this sample there are around 190,000 clones; around 83% appear just once. The ten largest clones represent roughly 1.2% of the sample. What was sequenced was PBMCs. The source of these receptors is a girl between 2 and 10 years old in good health and CMV-seropositive.

Points on this clone: At the DNA level, this CDR3 is encoded by other sequences in the same sample as well. V gene TRBV6-5 combines with J gene TRBJ1-2, with 9 nucleotides matching TRBD1. Germline CDR1 and CDR2: MNHEY and SVGAGI. V shed 6 bases, J shed 3 bases, and the junction held 2 bases outside the gene matches. The CDR3 sequence is 13 residues long. CDR3 protein: CASRRDRDYGYTF. The CDR3 DNA sequence: TGTGCCAGCAGAAGGGACAGGGACTATGGCTACACCTTC.

This clone showed up just once. This chain uses TRBV27 with TRBJ2-7, with TRBD1 as a possible D gene (7 bases). The V gene's germline CDR1 is MNHEY and CDR2 SMNVEV (reference sequence). The CDR3 length is 15 residues. The germline V and J ends were trimmed by 5 bases and 0 bases, with 14 bases remaining between them. For the CDR3, the DNA is TGTGCCAGCAGTCGGGGGACAGCTAGCTCCTACGAGCAGTACTTC. This gives the protein CASSRGTASSYEQYF.

The chain is built from TRBV9 and TRBJ2-1, with a possible D match to TRBD2 (8 bases). The CDR3 loop spans 15 amino acids. CDR1 is SGDLS, CDR2 YYNGEE, per germline. V was shortened by 4 bases and J by 7 bases, with 18 bases between the two germline ends. Here the CDR3 reads CASSREGARRNEQFF. The DNA of the CDR3 is TGTGCCAGCAGCCGGGAGGGGGCCAGGAGGAATGAGCAGTTCTTC.

The chain uses TRBV28 and TRBJ2-7; no reliable D call. CDR3 length: 16 amino acids. The germline gives CDR1 MDHEN, CDR2 SYDVKM. V was cut by 5 bases and J by 7 bases, with 24 bases left in between. This CDR3 is CASSPSPAGYIIEQYF. CDR3 coding DNA: TGTGCCAGCAGTCCATCGCCCGCCGGTTATATTATAGAGCAGTACTTC.

This chain links TRBV7-2 with TRBJ2-3; D is unclear. The CDR3 length is 11 residues. V lost 1 base to trimming and J lost 11 bases, with 7 bases between them. Germline loops: CDR1 SGHTA, CDR2 FQGNSA. The CDR3 loop is CASSLGPGQYF. The CDR3 nucleotides are TGTGCCAGCAGCTTAGGGCCTGGGCAGTATTTT.

The genes are TRBV2 and TRBJ2-3; 11 nucleotides line up with TRBD2. The CDR3 is 18 residues long. V shed 4 bases, J shed 4 bases, and the junction held 13 bases outside the gene matches. Germline loops: CDR1 SNHLY, CDR2 FYNNEI. CDR3 amino acids: CASSARSSGGAVPDTQYF. The CDR3 region has the DNA TGTGCCAGCAGTGCCAGGAGTAGCGGGGGGGCGGTCCCAGATACGCAGTATTTT.

The chain combines TRBV21-1 with TRBJ2-7; the table's TRBD2 call for D was not verified on the DNA. TRBV21-1 is a recognized pseudogene. CDR3 length: 17 amino acids. DNA for the CDR3: TGTGCCAGCAGCAAAGCTAGTCTAGCGGGAGGCTTCTACGAGCAGTACTTC. This encodes CASSKASLAGGFYEQYF.

This clone was recorded only once. The chain recombines TRBV4-2 with TRBJ1-2; no reliable D call. CDR1 and CDR2 from the germline V gene are LGHNA and YNFKEQ. The CDR3 has 19 amino acids. With 1 base removed from V and 0 bases from J, the gap between germline ends came to 21 bases. CDR3 coding DNA: TGTGCCAGCAGCCAAGTGATCCCAGGCGCTAATAGTCCTAACTATGGCTACACCTTC. It specifies CASSQVIPGANSPNYGYTF.

The V and J genes are TRBV21-1 and TRBJ1-5; the D call of TRBD1 is as the table states it, not checked on the DNA. TRBV21-1 is listed as a pseudogene. The CDR3 has 22 residues. The CDR3 loop is CASSKVSLRVRQGKVSNQPQHF. In DNA form, the CDR3 reads TGTGCCAGCAGCAAAGTTTCATTAAGGGTGAGACAGGGGAAAGTTAGCAATCAGCCCCAGCATTTT.

This clone was detected once. The rearrangement joins TRBV12-5 to TRBJ2-5; D perhaps matches TRBD1 (6 bases). Germline V lookup: CDR1 LGHNT, CDR2 FRNRAP. This CDR3 is built from 16 residues. Trimming pared 0 bases from V and 5 bases from J, leaving 16 bases between. The CDR3 DNA reads as TGTGCTAGTGGTTTGGTAACAGGGAAGGTTCGGGAGACCCAGTACTTC. The encoded protein is CASGLVTGKVRETQYF.

The chain recombines TRBV11-2 with TRBJ2-3; 11 nucleotides agree with TRBD2. Germline CDR1 SGHAT, CDR2 FQNNGV. V shed 2 bases, J shed 0 bases, and the junction held 1 base outside the gene matches. The CDR3 length is 16 residues. The CDR3 DNA follows: TGTGCCAGCAGCTTAAGACTAGCGGGAAGCACAGATACGCAGTATTTT. Amino acids: CASSLRLAGSTDTQYF.

The CDR3 DNA follows: TGTGCCAGCAGCCCAGGGACAGCGAACACTGAAGCTTTCTTT. Translation: CASSPGTANTEAFF. This sequence joins TRBV14 and TRBJ1-1, with 7 bases that match TRBD1. This CDR3 region has 14 residues. V shed 4 bases, J shed 1 base, and the junction held 3 bases outside the gene matches. Germline CDR1 SGHDN, CDR2 FVKESK.

The CDR3 protein is CASSAHTDTQYF. CDR3 in DNA: TGCGCCAGCAGTGCCCACACAGATACGCAGTATTTT. J is TRBJ2-3 and V is TRBV10-1; D gene unclear. Trimming cost V 4 bases and J 2 bases, with 4 bases left between them. The length of the CDR3 is 12 residues. Germline V gene sequence: CDR1 WNHNN, CDR2 SYGVQD (reference sequence).

This clone has a handful of counts. This chain joins TRBV6-4 and TRBJ1-1; D is perhaps TRBD1 (5 bases). The CDR3 runs to 13 residues. CDR1 and CDR2 (germline): MRHNA, SNTAGT. The ends were cut back, 3 bases at V and 4 bases at J, with 9 bases in the middle. The CDR3 bases are TGTGCCAGCAGTGAACGAAGGGGCACTGAAGCTTTCTTT. Protein sequence: CASSERRGTEAFF.